What follows describes a single TCR beta chain. TCRdb's copy holds only in-frame clones and misses some; the assay was immunoSEQ multiplex PCR. The sample has some 14,000 clones, roughly 88% seen once; the top ten hold under 15%. Germline V CDR1 and CDR2: LGHNA, YNFKEQ. The CDR3 is 16 residues long. V gave up 4 bases and J gave up 4 bases; unmatched junction bases: 2. These data originate in a study of technical replicates of blood from four donors. The sequence was collected from a human donor in good health. The V and J genes are TRBV4-2 and TRBJ2-3, with 16 positions matching TRBD2. The material sequenced was PBMCs. CDR3 amino acids: CASSRGTSGRADTQYF. CDR3 bases: TGTGCCAGCAGCCGAGGGACTAGCGGGAGGGCAGATACGCAGTATTTT.